The source of this T cell receptor beta chain is a study of CD8 T cells in ankylosing spondylitis. V lost 7 bases, J lost 7 bases, and 6 bases stayed unmatched. The CDR3 is 15 residues long. General study points: According to the report, clones linked to the disease were significantly enriched in matched synovial fluid samples taken from ankylosing spondylitis patients. About 8 highly homologous variants made up a TCR beta motif, and this motif appeared characteristic of ankylosing spondylitis blood.

Quantitative 5'-RACE was performed with molecular barcodes, and it yielded the TCR beta libraries. A single record per CDR3 protein comes from TCRdb applying MiXCR to the 5' RACE reads. Among about 180,000 distinct CDR3 sequences listed, 9.8% were seen once. The sample holds many counts of this clonotype. Its matching antigen is unknown. The sequence was obtained from a female donor with ankylosing spondylitis or in good health (not recorded which). The genes are TRBV12-3 or TRBV12-4 and TRBJ2-1; 14 nucleotides agree with TRBD2. The sample was blood, either unsorted or a sorted T cell fraction (not recorded which). The CDR3 coding sequence is TGTGCCAGCACCCCGGGACTAGCGGGAGATAATGAGCAGTTCTTC. Translating it yields CASTPGLAGDNEQFF.